What follows is one T cell receptor (beta chain) and its context. These data come from a study of siplizumab effects on memory and regulatory T cells. Measured with immunoSEQ multiplex PCR; TCRdb has only the in-frame clones, and not every one. The sample has around 99,000 clones; 92% are singletons. Germline assignment: CDR1 MNHEY and CDR2 SMNVEV (reference sequence). V dropped 3 bases and J dropped 3 bases, with 14 bases sitting between them. The CDR3 totals 16 residues. The clonotype comes from a human donor in good health. The chain couples TRBV27 to TRBJ2-2, with a possible D match to TRBD1 (5 bases). The sample was Tregs sorted from blood. The CDR3, as DNA: TGTGCCAGCAGTTTGCAGGGTGGTGGTTACACCGGGGAGCTGTTTTTT. Its protein product is CASSLQGGGYTGELFF.